These 25 T cell receptor beta chains originate from one sample sequenced in a study of naive and memory T cell subsets. The beta constant-region primer was an equimolar mix of two oligonucleotides covering TRBC1 and TRBC2. Ligated cDNA was amplified by four rounds of PCR with nested alpha and beta constant-region primers and SP2. TCRdb analysed the UMI-ligation and nested PCR reads with MiXCR anew, one entry per CDR3 protein. This table holds tens of thousands of distinct CDR3 sequences, roughly 9.3% found once. The material sequenced was naive CD8+ T cells from blood. All receptors derive from a human donor in good health.

The rearrangement links TRBV29-1 to TRBJ2-5, with D tentatively TRBD1 (6 bases). This CDR3 comprises 13 residues. CDR1 SQVTM and CDR2 ANQGSEA come from the germline V gene. V lost 5 bases, J lost 6 bases, and 16 bases lay in between. CDR3 nucleotide sequence: TGCAGCGTTTCAGGGGCCCGAGAGAAGACCCAGTACTTC. It encodes CSVSGAREKTQYF.

This clonotype was observed a few times. This chain joins TRBV6-6 and TRBJ2-2; D not resolved. V was shortened by 0 bases and J by 5 bases, with 10 bases between the two germline ends. This CDR3 is built from 15 residues. In germline, CDR1 is MNHNY, CDR2 SVGAGI (reference sequence). The CDR3 protein is CASSYSSAETGELFF. The CDR3 coding sequence is TGTGCCAGCAGTTACTCGAGTGCGGAAACCGGGGAGCTGTTTTTT.

This clonotype was detected many times. V usage is TRBV28 and J usage is TRBJ2-1; a weak D match, TRBD2 (6 bases). This CDR3 comprises 16 residues. V was shortened by 4 bases and J by 4 bases, with 17 bases between the two germline ends. Germline values: CDR1 MDHEN, CDR2 SYDVKM. This CDR3 is CASSYSFQGRYNEQFF. The DNA of the CDR3 is TGTGCCAGCAGTTACAGTTTCCAAGGGAGGTACAATGAGCAGTTCTTC.

This chain uses TRBV28 with TRBJ1-1; D is undetermined. Germline CDR1 is MDHEN and CDR2 is SYDVKM. V was cut by 7 bases and J by 1 base, with 10 bases left in between. CDR3 length: 13 residues. The CDR3 DNA is TGTGCCAGCAACAGACCGACGAACACTGAAGCTTTCTTT. The encoded protein is CASNRPTNTEAFF.

The rearrangement joins TRBV7-9 to TRBJ2-3, with TRBD2 as a possible D gene (7 bases). In germline, CDR1 is SEHNR, CDR2 FQNEAQ (reference sequence). CDR3 length equals 14 residues. V shed 2 bases and J shed 6 bases, with 12 bases lying between them. The CDR3 protein is CASSLSAGADTQYF. In DNA form, the CDR3 reads TGTGCCAGCAGCTTATCTGCGGGGGCGGATACGCAGTATTTT. The full variable domain, its missing parts supplied by reference TRBV7-9 and TRBJ2-3, is DTGVSQNPRHKITKRGQNVTFRCDPISEHNRLYWYRQTLGQGPEFLTYFQNEAQLEKSRLLSDRFSAERPKGSFSTLEIQRTEQGDSAMYLCASSLSAGADTQYFGPGTRLTVL.

This clonotype appeared many times. The rearrangement joins TRBV29-1 to TRBJ1-2; the D gene is possibly TRBD1 (6 bases). This CDR3 comprises 18 residues. V was cut by 1 base and J by 0 bases, with 21 bases left in between. Germline CDR1 SQVTM, CDR2 ANQGSEA. CDR3 sequence: CSVEAPVNTGPTNYGYTF. DNA of the CDR3: TGCAGCGTTGAAGCACCGGTGAATACAGGGCCTACTAACTATGGCTACACCTTC. Drawing the rest from reference TRBV29-1 and TRBJ1-2, the complete variable domain is SAVISQKPSRDICQRGTSLTIQCQVDSQVTMMFWYRQQPGQSLTLIATANQGSEATYESGFVIDKFPISRPNLTFSTLTVSNMSPEDSSIYLCSVEAPVNTGPTNYGYTFGSGTRLTVV.

This clonotype was seen many times. This chain connects TRBV2 to TRBJ2-1; no definite D call. Germline assignment: CDR1 SNHLY and CDR2 FYNNEI. This CDR3 is built from 13 residues. The V end lost 3 bases, the J end lost 8 bases, and 11 bases lay between the germline ends. The CDR3 DNA reads as TGTGCCAGCAGTGATTCAAGTATCGATGAGCAGTTCTTC. This gives the protein CASSDSSIDEQFF.

About this clonotype: This may be a read error, as it is one base from a much larger clone. This chain connects TRBV4-1 to TRBJ2-7; D is uncertain. Germline V gives CDR1 MGHRA, CDR2 YSYEKL. The CDR3 covers 15 residues. Trimming left V 2 bases short and J 3 bases short, with 14 bases between. CDR3 sequence: CASSQLVSPLYEQYF. Here the CDR3 DNA reads TGCGCCAGCAGCCAACTAGTATCTCCTCTCTACGAGCAGTACTTC.

This clonotype was picked up many times. CDR3 DNA sequence: TGTGCCAGCACCCCCCGGGGTAGGGGCCAGACCCAGTACTTC. Translated, it gives CASTPRGRGQTQYF. The chain joins TRBV28 to TRBJ2-5; perhaps D is TRBD1 or TRBD2 (5 bases each). Germline CDR1 is MDHEN and CDR2 is SYDVKM. The CDR3 loop spans 14 amino acids. The ends were cut back, 7 bases at V and 6 bases at J, with 18 bases in the middle.

This clonotype was counted between two and nine times. J is TRBJ1-5 and V is TRBV5-4; D perhaps matches TRBD1 (5 bases). There are 14 residues in the CDR3. From germline, CDR1 is SGHNT and CDR2 YYREEE (reference sequence). Trimming removed 1 base from V and 5 bases from J, with 10 bases in between. The DNA of the CDR3 is TGTGCCAGCAGCTTGTGGGGGTTGGATCAGCCCCAGCATTTT. It codes for CASSLWGLDQPQHF.

V usage is TRBV10-3 and J usage is TRBJ2-1; a possible D gene is TRBD2 (6 bases). Trimming pared 8 bases from V and 4 bases from J, leaving 12 bases between. The V gene's germline CDR1 is ENHRY and CDR2 SYGVKD. This CDR3 comprises 13 residues. CDR3 sequence: CAISRGRYNEQFF. The DNA of the CDR3 is TGTGCCATCTCTCGGGGGAGATACAATGAGCAGTTCTTC.

This clonotype appeared many times. This chain links TRBV10-2 with TRBJ2-3; D call uncertain. This CDR3 is built from 14 residues. Germline-derived CDR1 and CDR2 are WSHSY and SAAADI. Trimming shortened V by 3 bases and J by 0 bases, and 7 bases separated the two germline ends. The CDR3 protein is CASSESASTDTQYF. As DNA, the CDR3 is TGCGCCAGCAGTGAATCAGCGAGCACAGATACGCAGTATTTT.

This clonotype was found a few times. The J gene is TRBJ2-5, the V gene TRBV6-5, with TRBD2 matching 8 bases. Germline V gene sequence: CDR1 MNHEY, CDR2 SVGAGI. The CDR3 is made up of 16 amino acids. The V gene end was trimmed by 2 bases and the J gene end by 5 bases; junction bases not matched to a gene: 10. This CDR3 reads CASSYEGGPGGETQYF. The DNA of the CDR3 is TGTGCCAGCAGTTACGAGGGCGGCCCGGGGGGGGAGACCCAGTACTTC.

This clonotype was recorded many times. The J gene is TRBJ1-1, the V gene TRBV7-2; 7 nucleotides line up with TRBD1. J lost 0 bases, V lost 5 bases, and 6 bases had no gene match. Germline V gene lookup returns CDR1 SGHTA and CDR2 FQGNSA. CDR3 length: 15 residues. CDR3 protein: CASSHRTGLNTEAFF. The CDR3 DNA follows: TGTGCCAGCAGCCATAGGACAGGCCTGAACACTGAAGCTTTCTTT.

The sample holds many counts of this clonotype. The genes are TRBV12-3 or TRBV12-4 and TRBJ1-5; D gene uncertain. CDR3 length equals 14 residues. The ends were cut back, 8 bases at V and 6 bases at J, with 17 bases in the middle. The CDR3 loop reads CASSGPGRGQPQHF. The CDR3 DNA reads TGTGCCAGCTCCGGCCCCGGGAGAGGTCAGCCCCAGCATTTT.

This clonotype was detected ten times or more. The V call is TRBV27, the J call TRBJ2-1; D is unresolved. CDR3 length: 16 residues. V was trimmed by 0 bases and J by 3 bases, leaving 12 bases between them. The germline V gene has CDR1 MNHEY and CDR2 SMNVEV (reference sequence). The CDR3, as DNA: TGTGCCAGCAGTTTATCGAGTGGGGAAATCTACAATGAGCAGTTCTTC. Amino acids: CASSLSSGEIYNEQFF.

This chain uses TRBV10-2 with TRBJ2-7, with a weak D call TRBD1 (5 bases). Trimming took off 0 bases at V and 1 base at J, with 22 bases between the two ends. CDR3 size: 19 residues. The germline CDR1 and CDR2 sequences are WSHSY and SAAADI. The CDR3: CASSESGAIGVISSYEQYF. DNA of the CDR3: TGCGCCAGCAGTGAGTCAGGGGCCATCGGTGTTATTTCGTCCTACGAGCAGTACTTC.

In this sample, this clonotype turned up many times. V and J are TRBV20-1 and TRBJ2-7, with 8 bases matching TRBD1. Trimming at V came to 2 bases and at J to 2 bases, leaving 8 bases not matched to a gene. The germline gives CDR1 DFQATT, CDR2 SNEGSKA (reference sequence). There are 15 residues in the CDR3. The CDR3 sequence is CSARKGQGIAYEQYF. The DNA for the CDR3 is TGCAGTGCTAGAAAAGGACAGGGCATCGCCTACGAGCAGTACTTC.

This clonotype was counted many times. The chain employs TRBV11-2 and TRBJ2-3; D not certain. The CDR3 runs to 13 residues. The V end lost 1 base, the J end lost 1 base, and 3 bases lay between the germline ends. Germline CDR1 reads SGHAT; CDR2 reads FQNNGV. CDR3 in DNA: TGTGCCAGCAGCTTAGCTGGCACAGATACGCAGTATTTT. Translating gives CASSLAGTDTQYF.

The chain is built from TRBV12-3 or TRBV12-4 and TRBJ2-5; D is ambiguous. The CDR3 covers 16 residues. The ends were cut back, 0 bases at V and 1 base at J, with 12 bases in the middle. The CDR3 region has the DNA TGTGCCAGCAGTTTAGCGGAGAAACTGCCCCAAGAGACCCAGTACTTC. Amino acid sequence: CASSLAEKLPQETQYF.

The rearrangement joins TRBV6-5 to TRBJ2-1; D ambiguous. This CDR3 region has 12 residues. Trimming removed 5 bases from V and 5 bases from J, with 7 bases in between. Per germline, CDR1 MNHEY and CDR2 SVGAGI. The CDR3 spells CASSQFNNEQFF. The CDR3, as DNA: TGTGCCAGCAGTCAATTCAACAATGAGCAGTTCTTC.

V usage is TRBV12-3 or TRBV12-4 and J usage is TRBJ1-2, with 12 bases lining up with TRBD1. CDR3 size: 16 residues. Trimming removed 3 bases from V and 3 bases from J; junction bases left unmatched: 5. The CDR3: CASSLGTGGSDYGYTF. As DNA, the CDR3 is TGTGCCAGCAGTTTGGGGACAGGGGGCTCGGACTATGGCTACACCTTC.

This clonotype was observed a few times. The V and J genes are TRBV11-1 and TRBJ2-3; D might be TRBD1 or TRBD2, each matching 6 bases. Looked up from germline, CDR1 is SGHAT and CDR2 is FQDESV (reference sequence). The CDR3 covers 13 residues. V was clipped by 7 bases and J by 5 bases, with 13 bases between them. CDR3 region: CASTWGAEDTQYF. For the CDR3, the DNA is TGTGCCAGCACCTGGGGGGCTGAAGATACGCAGTATTTT.

This clonotype was picked up a small number of times. The V and J genes are TRBV10-3 and TRBJ2-2; possibly TRBD1 or TRBD2 for D (6 bases each). Trimming pared 11 bases from V and 3 bases from J, leaving 16 bases between. The CDR3 covers 14 residues. Germline V gene lookup returns CDR1 ENHRY and CDR2 SYGVKD. CDR3 in amino acids: CASKGGVDTGELFF. CDR3 DNA: TGTGCCTCAAAGGGGGGCGTGGACACCGGGGAGCTGTTTTTT.

The V call is TRBV7-6, the J call TRBJ2-7; 10 bases line up with TRBD2. Germline assignment: CDR1 SGHVS and CDR2 FNYEAQ. V lost 2 bases to trimming and J lost 5 bases; unmatched junction nucleotides: 6. CDR3 length: 15 amino acids. The chain's CDR3 is CASSLRSGRSNEQYF. The CDR3 DNA sequence: TGTGCCAGCAGCTTACGTAGCGGGAGGTCTAACGAGCAGTACTTC.